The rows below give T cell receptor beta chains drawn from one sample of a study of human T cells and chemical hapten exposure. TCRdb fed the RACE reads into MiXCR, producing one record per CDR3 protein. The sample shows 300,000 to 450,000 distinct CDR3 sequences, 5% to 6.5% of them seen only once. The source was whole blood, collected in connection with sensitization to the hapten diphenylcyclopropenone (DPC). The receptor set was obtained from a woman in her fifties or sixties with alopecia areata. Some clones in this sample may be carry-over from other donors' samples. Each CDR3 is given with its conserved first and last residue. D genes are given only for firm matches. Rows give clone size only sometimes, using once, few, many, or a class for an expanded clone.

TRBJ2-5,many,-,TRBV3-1,TGTGCCAGCAGCCAAGATCGGAGGAGCGGGGAGACCCAGTACTTC,CASSQDRRSGETQYF
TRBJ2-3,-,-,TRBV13,TGTGCCAGCAGCTTAGGCCGGGGGACCACAGATACGCAGTATTTT,CASSLGRGTTDTQYF
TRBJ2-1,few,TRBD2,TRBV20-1,TGCAGTGCTAGCGGGGGGACTGAGCAGTTCTTC,CSASGGTEQFF
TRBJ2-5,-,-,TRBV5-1,TGCGCCAGCAGCACTACCAGGGAGACCCAGTACTTC,CASSTTRETQYF
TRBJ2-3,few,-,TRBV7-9,TGTGCCAGCAGCGGGCCTGGCACAGATACGCAGTATTTT,CASSGPGTDTQYF
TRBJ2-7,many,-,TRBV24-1,TGTGCCACCAGTGATTCCCAGGGGATCCCCTACGAGCAGTACTTC,CATSDSQGIPYEQYF
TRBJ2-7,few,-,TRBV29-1,TGCAGCGTCATGCCCGCGGCCCTGGGCGAGCAGTACTTC,CSVMPAALGEQYF
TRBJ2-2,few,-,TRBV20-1,TGCAGTGCTAGTAAGGAACACGCCGGGGAGCTGTTTTTT,CSASKEHAGELFF
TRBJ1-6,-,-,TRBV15,TGTGCCACCAGCAGGCACAGGGAGGGCTATAATTCACCCCTCCACTTT,CATSRHREGYNSPLHF
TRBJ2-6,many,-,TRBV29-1,TGCAGCGTCGTCTTTACGGGATCTGGGGCCAACGTCCTGACTTTC,CSVVFTGSGANVLTF
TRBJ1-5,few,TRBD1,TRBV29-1,TGCAGCGCTCAAACAGGGGATGGCAATCAGCCCCAGCATTTT,CSAQTGDGNQPQHF
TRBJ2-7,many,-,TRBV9,TGTGCCAGCAGCGTATCGGGCAGGTCAGGCGAGCAGTACTTC,CASSVSGRSGEQYF
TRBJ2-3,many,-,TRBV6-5,TGTGCCAGCAGTTCGCGTCGCACAGATACGCAGTATTTT,CASSSRRTDTQYF
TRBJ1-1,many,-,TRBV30,TGTGCCTGGGCCCCCTCGAACACTGAAGCTTTCTTT,CAWAPSNTEAFF
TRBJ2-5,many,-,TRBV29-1,TGCAGCGTTGGCCAAGAGACCCAGTACTTC,CSVGQETQYF
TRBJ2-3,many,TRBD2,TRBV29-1,TGCAGCGTTGGGAGCGGGGCCTTCAGCACAGATACGCAGTATTTT,CSVGSGAFSTDTQYF
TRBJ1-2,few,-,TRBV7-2,TGTGCCAGCAGCCAGAATCCAGGGAGCTATGGCTACACCTTC,CASSQNPGSYGYTF
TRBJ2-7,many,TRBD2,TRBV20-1,TGCAGTGCTAGATCCTCGCGGGAGTTGAACGAGCAGTACTTC,CSARSSRELNEQYF
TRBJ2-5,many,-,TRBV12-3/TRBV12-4,TGTGCCAGCAGCCTGAACGTACAGACCCAGTACTTC,CASSLNVQTQYF
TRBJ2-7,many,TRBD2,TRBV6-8,TGTGCCAGCAGTTACGATCTAGCGGACTACGAGCAGTACTTC,CASSYDLADYEQYF
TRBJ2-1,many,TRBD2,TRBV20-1,TGCAGTGCGCACCAGCGGGGGAACTCCTACAATGAGCAGTTCTTC,CSAHQRGNSYNEQFF
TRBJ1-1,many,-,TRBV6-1,TGTGCCAGCAGCAACAGGGAAACCACTGAAGCTTTCTTT,CASSNRETTEAFF
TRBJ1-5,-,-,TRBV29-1,TGCAGCGTTCGGACGGATAGCAATCAGCCCCAGCATTTT,CSVRTDSNQPQHF
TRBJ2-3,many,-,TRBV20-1,TGCAGTGCCCCGCAGGAGCGGGCAGATACGCAGTATTTT,CSAPQERADTQYF
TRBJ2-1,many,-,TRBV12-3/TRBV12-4,TGTGCCAGCAGTTTACAGAATGAGCAGTTCTTC,CASSLQNEQFF
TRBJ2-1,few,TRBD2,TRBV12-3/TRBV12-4,TGTGCCAGCAGTTTAGTTTTACTAGCGACTGAGCAGTTCTTC,CASSLVLLATEQFF
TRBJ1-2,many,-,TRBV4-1,TGCGCCAGCAGCCAAGCGTTAGGGGCGGACTATGGCTACACCTTC,CASSQALGADYGYTF
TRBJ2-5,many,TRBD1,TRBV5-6,TGTGCCAGCAGCTCCGAACCTAACAGGGGAGAGACCCAGTACTTC,CASSSEPNRGETQYF
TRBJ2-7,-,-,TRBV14,TGTGCCAGCAGCCAAGTTGGGGGTCCCGAGCAGTACTTC,CASSQVGGPEQYF
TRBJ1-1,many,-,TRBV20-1,TGCAGTGCCCAGGTGGGGTCCACTGAAGCTTTCTTT,CSAQVGSTEAFF
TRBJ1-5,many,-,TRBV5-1,TGCGCCAGCAGCTCGGGGTTGGGCAGCAATCAGCCCCAGCATTTT,CASSSGLGSNQPQHF
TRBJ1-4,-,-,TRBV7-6,TGTGCCAGCAGCTTAGGCAGTCTGGGACGAAATGAAAAACTGTTTTTT,CASSLGSLGRNEKLFF
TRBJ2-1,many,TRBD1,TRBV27,TGTGCCAGCAGTAACAGGGGGGTGTACAATGAGCAGTTCTTC,CASSNRGVYNEQFF
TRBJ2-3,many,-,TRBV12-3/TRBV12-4,TGTGCCAGCAGCCCTACTGCGGGTCCAGATACGCAGTATTTT,CASSPTAGPDTQYF
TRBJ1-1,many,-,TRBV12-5,TGTGCTAGTGGTTTGGTACGAGATGGTCAGACCCTTAGGGGCACTGAAGCTTTCTTT,CASGLVRDGQTLRGTEAFF
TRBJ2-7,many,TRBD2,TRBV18,TGTGCCAGCTCACCACCGTCGAGCGGGAACTACGAGCAGTACTTC,CASSPPSSGNYEQYF
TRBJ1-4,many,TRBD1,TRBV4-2,TGTGCCAGCAGCCAAGATAAGACAGGGGACGAAAAACTGTTTTTT,CASSQDKTGDEKLFF